This entry lists 19 T cell receptor beta chains sequenced from one sample in a study of blood T cell repertoires in COVID-19. Generated by immunoSEQ multiplex PCR, the TCRdb table keeps only in-frame clones and is missing some. The sample has fewer than 300,000 clones, approximately 77% seen once. The sequenced sample consisted of peripheral blood. Every receptor here comes from a woman younger than 30 with acute or convalescent COVID-19.

In the case of this clone: This CDR3 is also generated by other DNA sequences in the sample. The V and J genes are TRBV6-5 and TRBJ1-1; the D is unclear. Deletions cut 0 bases from V and 1 base from J, with 6 bases between. Germline CDR1 reads MNHEY; CDR2 reads SVGAGI. The length of the CDR3 is 14 residues. CDR3 DNA: TGTGCCAGCAGTTACTCCCGACAGAACACTGAAGCTTTCTTT. Protein: CASSYSRQNTEAFF.

The chain employs TRBV6-2 or TRBV6-3 and TRBJ1-2; weak D call: TRBD1 (6 bases). Per germline, CDR1 MNHEY and CDR2 SVGEGT. CDR3 length: 14 amino acids. Trimming cost V 0 bases and J 2 bases, with 7 bases left between them. The CDR3, as DNA: TGTGCCAGCAGTTACTCTGGACAGAACTATGGCTACACCTTC. This encodes CASSYSGQNYGYTF.

The chain employs TRBV6-5 and TRBJ1-2; 7 nucleotides match TRBD1. The CDR3 runs to 11 residues. The germline V gene encodes CDR1 MNHEY and CDR2 SVGAGI. The J segment lost 6 bases and the V segment lost 5 bases, leaving 0 bases of the junction unmatched. CDR3: CASSTGDGYTF. The CDR3, as DNA: TGTGCCAGCAGTACAGGGGATGGCTACACCTTC.

This rearrangement joins TRBV19 to TRBJ2-1; 10 bases are a match to TRBD1. The CDR3 spans 16 residues. V gave up 1 base and J gave up 7 bases; unmatched junction bases: 7. From germline, CDR1 is LNHDA and CDR2 SQIVND (reference sequence). CDR3 bases: TGTGCCAGTAGTATAGTTGGACAGGGGGACTATAATGAGCAGTTCTTC. Residues: CASSIVGQGDYNEQFF.

With respect to this clone: One end of the junction fails to match germline, which may point to a read error. DNA for the CDR3: TGTGCCAGCAGTGACTCGGACAGCTCCTACAATGAGCAGTTCTTC. It yields the protein CASSDSDSSYNEQFF. The gene calls are TRBV6-5 and TRBJ2-1; perhaps TRBD1 as D (6 bases). Per the germline V gene, CDR1 is MNHEY and CDR2 is SVGAGI. CDR3 length: 15 residues.

The rearrangement joins TRBV4-3 to TRBJ2-3; D uncertain. The length of the CDR3 is 16 residues. Trimming stripped 2 bases from V and 2 bases from J, with 14 bases between. The germline V gene has CDR1 LGHNA and CDR2 YSLEER. The CDR3: CASSQQRLGHTDTQYF. The CDR3 bases are TGCGCCAGCAGCCAACAAAGACTCGGTCACACAGATACGCAGTATTTT.

The V and J genes are TRBV30 and TRBJ2-2, with 7 bases matching TRBD2. This CDR3 is 15 amino acids long. The V gene end was trimmed by 3 bases and the J gene end by 7 bases; junction bases not matched to a gene: 11. Per germline, CDR1 GTSNPN and CDR2 SVGIG (reference sequence). DNA for the CDR3: TGTGCCTGGAGATCGGGGGGAAGAGATTACGGGGAGCTGTTTTTT. Encoded protein: CAWRSGGRDYGELFF.

The chain couples TRBV15 to TRBJ1-2; possible D gene TRBD1, 5 bases. The CDR3 is 13 amino acids. CDR1 and CDR2 (germline): LNHNV, YYDKDF (reference sequence). V was pared by 5 bases and J by 4 bases, with 11 bases between. The CDR3 protein is CATSGQDFYGYTF. DNA of the CDR3: TGTGCCACCAGCGGACAAGATTTCTATGGCTACACCTTC.

The chain combines TRBV4-2 with TRBJ2-2; the match to TRBD2 covers 8 bases. V shed 3 bases, J shed 4 bases, and the junction held 13 bases outside the gene matches. The CDR3 extends over 18 amino acids. CDR1 and CDR2 from the germline V gene are LGHNA and YNFKEQ. The CDR3 protein is CASSQRGSGTLGTGELFF. Here the CDR3 DNA reads TGTGCCAGCAGCCAGCGGGGTAGCGGGACCCTTGGCACCGGGGAGCTGTTTTTT.

V gene TRBV7-2 combines with J gene TRBJ2-5; D possibly corresponds to TRBD2 (5 bases). CDR1 is SGHTA, CDR2 FQGNSA, per germline. V shed 5 bases and J shed 5 bases, with 15 bases lying between them. The CDR3 loop spans 14 amino acids. This CDR3 is CASSASGVGETQYF. The CDR3 DNA follows: TGTGCCAGCAGCGCCTCCGGGGTGGGGGAGACCCAGTACTTC.

This clone was seen a single time. The chain carries TRBV9 and TRBJ2-5; 8 bases line up with TRBD1. There are 15 residues in the CDR3. V dropped 0 bases and J dropped 7; count of bases not matched to a gene: 8. Looked up from germline, CDR1 is SGDLS and CDR2 is YYNGEE. The CDR3 sequence: CASSVEATGVGTQYF. In DNA, the CDR3 is TGTGCCAGCAGCGTAGAGGCGACAGGGGTTGGGACCCAGTACTTC.

The chain combines TRBV10-3 with TRBJ1-5; unclear D gene. The ends were cut back, 6 bases at V and 4 bases at J, with 10 bases in the middle. The germline CDR1 and CDR2 sequences are ENHRY and SYGVKD. The CDR3 is 13 amino acids. The CDR3 DNA is TGTGCCATCAGGGTCGCACAGAATCAGCCCCAGCATTTT. It yields the protein CAIRVAQNQPQHF.

The chain recombines TRBV5-1 with TRBJ1-6; D is ambiguous. Germline CDR1 and CDR2: SGHRS and YFSETQ. The CDR3 extends over 14 amino acids. The V gene lost 2 bases and the J gene lost 9 bases, with 12 bases spanning the gap. CDR3 sequence (DNA): TGCGCCAGCAGCTTCGGGGAGGTGGCTTCACCCCTCCACTTT. Encoded protein: CASSFGEVASPLHF.

This sequence joins TRBV6-1 and TRBJ2-7; possible D gene TRBD2, 6 bases. The V gene's germline CDR1 is MNHNS and CDR2 SASEGT. V dropped 5 bases and J dropped 4 bases, with 15 bases sitting between them. This CDR3 is 14 amino acids long. This CDR3 is CASSYSGNKYEQYF. CDR3 DNA sequence: TGTGCCAGCAGTTATAGCGGAAACAAGTACGAGCAGTACTTC.

This chain connects TRBV29-1 to TRBJ2-1; 9 bases are a match to TRBD1. V lost 4 bases to trimming and J lost 2 bases; unmatched junction nucleotides: 3. The germline CDR1 and CDR2 sequences are SQVTM and ANQGSEA. The CDR3 is 14 amino acids. CDR3 sequence: CSVGRQGAYNEQFF. The CDR3 bases are TGCAGCGTTGGCCGACAGGGGGCCTACAATGAGCAGTTCTTC.

V and J are TRBV10-2 and TRBJ2-1, with 8 nucleotides matching TRBD2. Per the germline V gene, CDR1 is WSHSY and CDR2 is SAAADI. Germline trimming cut 6 bases from V and 7 bases from J; bases unmatched to any gene: 5. The length of the CDR3 is 13 residues. The CDR3 region is CASSGSGMNEQFF. In nucleotides, the CDR3 is TGCGCCAGCAGCGGTAGCGGGATGAATGAGCAGTTCTTC.

This sequence joins TRBV29-1 and TRBJ2-7, with D perhaps matching TRBD2 (5 bases). Germline values: CDR1 SQVTM, CDR2 ANQGSEA. The CDR3 runs to 16 residues. Between the trimmed V and J ends, which lost 3 bases and 3 bases, there was a span of 21 bases. This CDR3 is CSVDSHRTYSFYEQYF. For the CDR3, the DNA is TGCAGCGTTGATTCCCACCGGACTTATAGTTTCTACGAGCAGTACTTC.

The J gene is TRBJ2-1, the V gene TRBV19, with TRBD2 matching 7 bases. Looked up from germline, CDR1 is LNHDA and CDR2 is SQIVND (reference sequence). The CDR3 loop spans 14 amino acids. V gave up 9 bases and J gave up 0 bases; unmatched junction bases: 5. CDR3 nucleotide sequence: TGTGCCAGCCGACGGGAGGCCTCCTACAATGAGCAGTTCTTC. Protein product: CASRREASYNEQFF.

The rearrangement uses TRBV5-6 and TRBJ2-1; D is possibly TRBD2 (6 bases). The CDR3 consists of 14 residues. Germline-derived CDR1 and CDR2 are SGHDT and YYEEEE. Trimming left V 4 bases short and J 10 bases short, with 18 bases between. Here the CDR3 reads CASSPPLLRDEQFF. CDR3 coding DNA: TGTGCCAGCAGCCCACCCTTGTTGCGGGACGAGCAGTTCTTC.